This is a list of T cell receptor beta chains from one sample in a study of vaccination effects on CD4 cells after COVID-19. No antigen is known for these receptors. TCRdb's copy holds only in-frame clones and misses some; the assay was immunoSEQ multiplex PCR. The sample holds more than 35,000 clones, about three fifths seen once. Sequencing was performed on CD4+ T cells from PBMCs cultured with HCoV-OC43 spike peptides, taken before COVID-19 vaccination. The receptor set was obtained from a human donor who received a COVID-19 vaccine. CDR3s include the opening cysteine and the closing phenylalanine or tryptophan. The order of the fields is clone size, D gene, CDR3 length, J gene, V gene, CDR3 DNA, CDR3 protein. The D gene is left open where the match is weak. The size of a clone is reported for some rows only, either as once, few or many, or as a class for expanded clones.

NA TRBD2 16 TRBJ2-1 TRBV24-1 TGTGCCACCAGTTCTACCGGGACTAGCGAGTACAATGAGCAGTTCTTC CATSSTGTSEYNEQFF
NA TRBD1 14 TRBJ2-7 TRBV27 TGTGCCAGCAGTTTGGTATGGACAGGGGGCGAGCAGTACTTC CASSLVWTGGEQYF
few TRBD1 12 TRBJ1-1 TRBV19 TGTGCCATAGGACAGGGGCGCACTGAAGCTTTCTTT CAIGQGRTEAFF
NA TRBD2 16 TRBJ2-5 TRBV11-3 TGTGCCAGCAGCTTATATCACCGGGGGGGGCTTGAGACCCAGTACTTC CASSLYHRGGLETQYF
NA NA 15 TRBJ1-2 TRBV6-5 TGTGCCAGCAGCCCCGGACGGAGTTCATACTATGGCTACACCTTC CASSPGRSSYYGYTF
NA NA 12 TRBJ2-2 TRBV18 TGTGCCAGCTCACCATTTGCCGGGGAGCTGTTTTTT CASSPFAGELFF
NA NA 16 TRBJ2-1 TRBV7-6 TGTGCCAGCAGCACTACCGCTTTCGACAGGAACAATGAGCAGTTCTTC CASSTTAFDRNNEQFF
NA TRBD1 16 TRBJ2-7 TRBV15 TGTGCCACCAGCAGAATCCGGACAGGGGGCTTCTACGAGCAGTACTTC CATSRIRTGGFYEQYF
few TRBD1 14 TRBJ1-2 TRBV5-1 TGCGCCAGCAGTTCAGCGGGACAGCTGAATGGCTACACCTTC CASSSAGQLNGYTF
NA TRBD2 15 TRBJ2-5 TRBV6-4 TGTGCCAGCAGTGACCTAGCGGGGGGGCCAGAGACCCAGTACTTC CASSDLAGGPETQYF
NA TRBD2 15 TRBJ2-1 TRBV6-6 TGTGCCAGCAGTTACGGGACAGCGGGGGGGAATGAGCAGTTCTTC CASSYGTAGGNEQFF
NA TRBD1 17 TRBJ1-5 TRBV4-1 TGCGCCAGCAGCCACCCAGGGGGGACTAAGTACAATCAGCCCCAGCATTTT CASSHPGGTKYNQPQHF
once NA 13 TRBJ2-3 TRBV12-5 TGTGCTAGTGGTTTGGGAATGACAGATACGCAGTATTTT CASGLGMTDTQYF
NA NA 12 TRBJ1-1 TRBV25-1 TGTGCCAGCACGACAGGACAAACTGAAGCTTTCTTT CASTTGQTEAFF
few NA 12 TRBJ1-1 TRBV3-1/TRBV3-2 TGTGCCAGCAGTCATGGAGGCGGCTGGGCTTTCTTT CASSHGGGWAFF
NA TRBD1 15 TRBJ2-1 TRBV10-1 TGCGCCAGCAAGTCCGGGACAGCGTCCGAGAATGAGCAGTTCTTC CASKSGTASENEQFF
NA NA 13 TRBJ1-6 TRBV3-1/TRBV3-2 TGTGCCAGCAGCCAAGCCACGACATCACCCCTCCACTTT CASSQATTSPLHF
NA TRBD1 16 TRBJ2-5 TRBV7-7 TGTGCCAGCAGCCCCTCGGCAGGGGGCGAGTTGGAGACCCAGTACTTC CASSPSAGGELETQYF
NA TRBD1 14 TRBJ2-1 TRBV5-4 TGTGCCAGCAGCTCAGACAGGGGGGTGGGTGAGCAGTTCTTC CASSSDRGVGEQFF
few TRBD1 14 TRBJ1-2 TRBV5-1 TGCGCCAGCAGCCAGCGGACAGGGGAGGATGGCTACACCTTC CASSQRTGEDGYTF
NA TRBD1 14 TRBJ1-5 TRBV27 TGTGCCAGCAGTCCGGGGACAGCTGATCAGCCCCAGCATTTT CASSPGTADQPQHF
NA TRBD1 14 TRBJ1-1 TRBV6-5 TGTGCCAGCAGTTACACTCTTTCAGGGGGGGAAGCTTTCTTT CASSYTLSGGEAFF
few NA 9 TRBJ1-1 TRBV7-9 TGTGCCAGCAGCTTGCGGGCTTTCTTT CASSLRAFF
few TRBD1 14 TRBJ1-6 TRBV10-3 TGTGCCATAAAACCGGGACAGGGACTGTCACCCCTCCACTTT CAIKPGQGLSPLHF
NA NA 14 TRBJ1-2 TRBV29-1 TGCAGCGTCCGTCCCAGGATGTGGAACTATGGCTACACCTTC CSVRPRMWNYGYTF
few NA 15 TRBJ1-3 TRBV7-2 TGTGCCAGCAGCTTCAACGTAGGGTCTGGAAACACCATATATTTT CASSFNVGSGNTIYF
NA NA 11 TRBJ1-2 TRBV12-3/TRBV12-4 TGTGCCAGCAGGATCAACTATGGCTACACCTTC CASRINYGYTF
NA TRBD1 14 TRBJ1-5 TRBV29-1 TGCAGCGTTACAACAGGGGTCGGGAGTCAGCCCCAGCATTTT CSVTTGVGSQPQHF
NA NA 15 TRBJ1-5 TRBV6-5 TGTGCCAGCAGTTACCTGATGGGGTCGAATCAGCCCCAGCATTTT CASSYLMGSNQPQHF
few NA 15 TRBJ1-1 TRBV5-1 TGCGCCAGCAGCCGCCGTGAGGGGCGAGGGACTGAAGCTTTCTTT CASSRREGRGTEAFF
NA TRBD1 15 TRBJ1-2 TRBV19 TGTGCCAGTAGTAGAGCGACAGGGGATAACTATGGCTACACCTTC CASSRATGDNYGYTF
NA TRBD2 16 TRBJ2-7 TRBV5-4 TGTGCCAGCAGCTTAAGACTAGCGGGAAGCTCCTACGAGCAGTACTTC CASSLRLAGSSYEQYF
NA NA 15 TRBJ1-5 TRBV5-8 TGTGCCAGCAGCTTGGGGCAAAGCTTCAATCAGCCCCAGCATTTT CASSLGQSFNQPQHF
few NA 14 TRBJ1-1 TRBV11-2 TGTGCCAGCAGCTTCGACTACTTAGTCGCTGAAGCTTTCTTT CASSFDYLVAEAFF
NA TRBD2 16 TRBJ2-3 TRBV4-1 TGCGCCAGCAGCCAAGTTTTGACTAGCGGGGGAGATACGCAGTATTTT CASSQVLTSGGDTQYF
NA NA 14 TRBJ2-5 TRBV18 TGTGCCAGCTCACCAGAGAGAGGGCAAGAGACCCAGTACTTC CASSPERGQETQYF
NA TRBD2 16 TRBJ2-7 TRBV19 TGTGCCAGTAGCCAGACTAGCGGGGGCCCGACTTACGAGCAGTACTTC CASSQTSGGPTYEQYF
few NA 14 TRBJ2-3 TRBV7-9 TGTGCCAGCAGCGTTTTTGACGGGAGCGATACGCAGTATTTT CASSVFDGSDTQYF
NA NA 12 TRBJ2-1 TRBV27 TGTGCCACCCAGACTACGTACAATGAGCAGTTCTTC CATQTTYNEQFF
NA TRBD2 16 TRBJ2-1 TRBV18 TGTGCCAGCTCACCGAGGAGTCTAGCGGGGATGAATGAGCAGTTCTTC CASSPRSLAGMNEQFF
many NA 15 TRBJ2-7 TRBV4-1 TGCGCCAGCAGGCGGGGCGCCGGGGCCTCCTACGAGCAGTACTTC CASRRGAGASYEQYF
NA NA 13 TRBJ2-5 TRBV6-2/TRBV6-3 TGTGCCAGCAGTAGGCCGGGGCAAGAGACCCAGTACTTC CASSRPGQETQYF
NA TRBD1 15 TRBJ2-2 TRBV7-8 TGTGCCAGCGGCCCTAGGACAGGGATGTACGGGGAGCTGTTTTTT CASGPRTGMYGELFF
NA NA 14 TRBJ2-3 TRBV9 TGTGCCAGCAGCGTAGTTGTACGCACAGATACGCAGTATTTT CASSVVVRTDTQYF
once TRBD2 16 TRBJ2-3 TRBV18 TGTGCCAGCTCACCCCTAGCGGGGGCCCCGCTGGATACGCAGTATTTT CASSPLAGAPLDTQYF
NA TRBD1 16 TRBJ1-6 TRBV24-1 TGTGCCACCAGTGATCGCGTCAGGGACAGGGCTTCACCCCTCCACTTT CATSDRVRDRASPLHF
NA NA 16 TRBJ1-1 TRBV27 TGTGCCAGCAGTTTGATGCAGGGGCTACCGAACACTGAAGCTTTCTTT CASSLMQGLPNTEAFF
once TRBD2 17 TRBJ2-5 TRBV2 TGTGCCAGCAGTGACGTGTGGGCGGGGGGGTACCAAGAGACCCAGTACTTC CASSDVWAGGYQETQYF
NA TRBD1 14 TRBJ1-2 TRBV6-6 TGTGCCAGCAGTGAGGGACAGGGGACGGATGGCTACACCTTC CASSEGQGTDGYTF
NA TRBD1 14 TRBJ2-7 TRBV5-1 TGCGCCAGCAGCTTGGAGGGACAGGGAAGAGAGCAGTACTTC CASSLEGQGREQYF
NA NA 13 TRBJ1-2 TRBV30 TGTGCCTGGAGTGTAGGAGGGCCACAGGGCTACACCTTC CAWSVGGPQGYTF
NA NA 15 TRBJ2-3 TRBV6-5 TGTGCCAGCAGGGGTTTGGCGGTCGGCACAGATACGCAGTATTTT CASRGLAVGTDTQYF
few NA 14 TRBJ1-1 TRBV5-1 TGCGCCAGCAGCTTGGACAGGGTAGACACTGAAGCTTTCTTT CASSLDRVDTEAFF
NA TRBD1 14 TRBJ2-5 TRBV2 TGTGCCAGCGGCGGGACAGGGGGTGGAGAGACCCAGTACTTC CASGGTGGGETQYF
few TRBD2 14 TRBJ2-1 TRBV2 TGTGCCAGCAGTGAGGACCTAGCGGTGAATGAGCAGTTCTTC CASSEDLAVNEQFF
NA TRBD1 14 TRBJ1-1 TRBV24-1 TGTGCCACCAGTGACCCCCGACAGGGCACTGAAGCTTTCTTT CATSDPRQGTEAFF